This T cell receptor (beta chain) was obtained from a study of T cells expressing NK-cell markers. Study-wide context: Seven of the eight sequenced donors were classified as HCMV-seropositive, and one was classified as seronegative.

Germline CDR1 is SEHNR and CDR2 is FQNEAQ (reference sequence). This CDR3 has 16 amino acids. As the method of synthesis, 5'RACE template switching with UMIs yielded TCR beta cDNA. From its re-call of the 5' RACE reads, TCRdb lists each CDR3 protein once, without DNA. This repertoire comprises some 500,000 distinct CDR3 sequences; its ten largest clones make up more than 1.4%. The TCR originated in a woman between 50 and 59 years old in good health. Sequenced material: blood T cells: a sorted CD56 or NKG2C T cell subset, CD4+ or CD8+ T cells, or bulk PBMC T cells (not recorded which). The rearrangement links TRBV7-9 to TRBJ2-2; absent DNA, TCRdb's TRBD2 call cannot be checked. The CDR3 is CASSFGSGVNTGELFF. Using reference TRBV7-9 and TRBJ2-2 for the parts outside the CDR3, the full variable domain is DTGVSQNPRHKITKRGQNVTFRCDPISEHNRLYWYRQTLGQGPEFLTYFQNEAQLEKSRLLSDRFSAERPKGSFSTLEIQRTEQGDSAMYLCASSFGSGVNTGELFFGEGSRLTVL.